The clone carrying this T cell receptor (beta chain) was recorded only once. Its antigen is as yet unknown. This entry belongs to a study of early stage breast cancer tumors. Study-wide background: About 80% of the 16 invasive tumors were ER+, PR+ and HER2-. Study-wide results and limits: Blood repertoires resembled normal breast more than tumor. Enriched TCRB sequences shared across patients were mostly commonly generated sequences.

This CDR3 spans 14 amino acids. The V gene lost 2 bases and the J gene lost 5 bases, with 13 bases spanning the gap. CDR1 GTSNPN and CDR2 SVGIG come from the germline V gene (reference sequence). Blood replicates held 0.5 ug DNA, tumor or normal breast roughly 1.5 ug, two each. The assay was immunoSEQ multiplex PCR, and TCRdb's table has in-frame clones only and misses some. The data hold roughly 3,600 clones, with 60% to 80% observed a single time. This receptor was obtained from a person aged 40-50 years with breast cancer. The V gene is TRBV30, the J gene TRBJ2-1; D may be TRBD1 (5 bases). The specimen was breast tumor tissue. The CDR3 sequence is CAWSFGAVDNEQFF. The CDR3 DNA reads as TGTGCCTGGAGTTTTGGGGCGGTAGACAATGAGCAGTTCTTC.